Only a few counts were recorded for the clone carrying this TCR beta chain. The antigen is not known. Time point in this sample: pre-treatment sample, taken before nivolumab and TIL therapy. Tumor tissue came from excised metastases, mostly pleural nodules or supraclavicular lymph nodes. This entry belongs to a study of TIL therapy for anti-PD-1-resistant metastatic lung cancer. Study findings and constraints: Many TIL product clones were absent from baseline tumor, suggesting clonal contraction. Compared with baseline intratumoral T cells, expanded TIL cultures were more clonal and less diverse (around 5.9% vs 31%). Treatment-naive, never-smoker and oncogene-addicted patients were overrepresented in this highly selected cohort.

Germline CDR1 and CDR2: GTSNPN and SVGIG (reference sequence). CDR3 size: 15 residues. The germline V and J ends were trimmed by 2 bases and 3 bases, with 16 bases remaining between them. This was the immunoSEQ v3 assay. Sequencing depth was approximately 2 million read pairs for survey level, roughly 5-6.5 million for deep. Sequencing used immunoSEQ multiplex PCR; TCRdb keeps in-frame clones, though not all of them. Of approximately 92,000 clones in the sample, 65% were seen once. The TCR sequence derives from a person aged 25 to 85 with non-small cell lung cancer. The sample in question was tumor tissue, obtained at baseline. V is TRBV30 and J is TRBJ1-2, with no clear D. CDR3 protein: CAWSTPRSADYGYTF. CDR3 nucleotide sequence: TGTGCCTGGAGTACCCCGCGGTCGGCAGACTATGGCTACACCTTC.